This T cell receptor (beta chain) derives from a study of cytomegalovirus exposure and HLA in healthy donors. The wider study: Genetic ancestry analysis placed around four fifths of the 300 to 500 donors that were genotyped in the Caucasian-associated cluster. General study results and limits: By HLA locus, TCR association rates varied in a later analysis, with DRB1 showing the most and HLA-C the fewest. HLA alleles showed associations with 16,951 TCR beta sequences in a later analysis, at a 0.05 false discovery rate.

Trimming cost V 3 bases and J 1 base, with 22 bases left between them. The CDR3 loop spans 19 amino acids. As to this clone: Its matching antigen is unknown.

Use of 60 Vbeta and 13 Jbeta primers characterized the PCR. Measured with immunoSEQ multiplex PCR; TCRdb has only the in-frame clones, and not every one. The sample lists 170,000 or so clones; about four fifths were seen once. What was sequenced was PBMCs. The sequence came from a boy between 2 and 10 years old in good health and CMV-seronegative. The chain carries TRBV23-1 and TRBJ2-1; a possible D gene is TRBD2 (6 bases). TRBV23-1 is reported as an ORF; its role is uncertain. CDR3 loop: CASSQLEARTKVSYNEQFF. CDR3 bases: TGCGCCAGCAGTCAGCTAGAAGCGAGGACTAAAGTATCCTACAATGAGCAGTTCTTC.